These 23 T cell receptor beta chains were all obtained from the same sample, sequenced in a study of blood T cell repertoires in COVID-19. Clones were read by immunoSEQ multiplex PCR, and TCRdb kept only the in-frame ones, dropping some. The table lists a few hundred thousand clones, roughly 88% of them singletons. Sequenced material: peripheral blood. These receptors were obtained from a woman in her seventies with COVID-19, enrolled during active disease.

The gene calls are TRBV11-2 and TRBJ2-2; D is perhaps TRBD1 (6 bases). The CDR3 spans 15 residues. Trimming left V 7 bases short and J 4 bases short, with 16 bases between. CDR1 SGHAT and CDR2 FQNNGV come from the germline V gene. The CDR3 reads CASTRDITLTGELFF. As DNA, the CDR3 is TGTGCCAGCACCAGGGACATAACCCTCACCGGGGAGCTGTTTTTT.

The V gene is TRBV30, the J gene TRBJ2-5, with 9 bases that match TRBD2. CDR3 size: 18 residues. Trimming at V came to 0 bases and at J to 1 base, leaving 12 bases not matched to a gene. Per the germline V gene, CDR1 is GTSNPN and CDR2 is SVGIG (reference sequence). The CDR3 nucleotides are TGTGCCTGGAGTGTAGATAGCGGGAGAAGGTCGAGCCAAGAGACCCAGTACTTC. Translating gives CAWSVDSGRRSSQETQYF.

The table lists this clone with a count of one. This chain uses TRBV4-2 with TRBJ2-1; D is possibly TRBD2 (5 bases). CDR1 LGHNA and CDR2 YNFKEQ come from the germline V gene. The CDR3 is 16 residues long. Trimming removed 1 base at V and 6 bases at J, with 16 bases between. CDR3 residues: CASSQVMISGINEQFF. For the CDR3, the DNA is TGTGCCAGCAGCCAAGTAATGATTTCGGGAATCAATGAGCAGTTCTTC.

In the case of this clone: Relative to the germline gene, one junction end is altered; a read error may explain this. The chain has TRBV7-7 and TRBJ2-5; D is unclear. CDR1 and CDR2 (germline): SSHAT, FNYEAQ (reference sequence). The CDR3 consists of 16 residues. This chain's CDR3 is CASSPTPASPRLSQYF. DNA of the CDR3: TGTGCTAGCAGCCCGACCCCAGCCTCCCCCAGGCTTTCCCAGTACTTC.

The V and J genes are TRBV28 and TRBJ1-5; TRBD1 agrees at 9 bases. The CDR3 is made up of 16 amino acids. After removal of 5 bases from V and 6 bases from J, the junction contained 11 bases not matched to a gene. CDR1 MDHEN and CDR2 SYDVKM come from the germline V gene. The CDR3 loop reads CASSPGQGMWVQPQHF. The DNA of the CDR3 is TGTGCCAGCAGTCCAGGACAGGGGATGTGGGTTCAGCCCCAGCATTTT.

The chain has TRBV11-3 and TRBJ1-2; D uncertain. Germline-derived CDR1 and CDR2 are SGHNT and YENEEA. V gave up 4 bases and J gave up 10 bases, with 16 bases separating them. CDR3 length equals 13 residues. In DNA form, the CDR3 reads TGTGCCAGCAGCTCCGTCCCTAATAATGCCTACACCTTC. Encoded protein: CASSSVPNNAYTF.

This chain joins TRBV7-9 and TRBJ1-5, with 8 bases identical to TRBD1. After removal of 3 bases from V and 5 bases from J, the junction contained 0 bases not matched to a gene. From germline, CDR1 is SEHNR and CDR2 FQNEAQ (reference sequence). The CDR3 is 13 residues long. The CDR3 loop reads CASSLTGDQPQHF. The CDR3, as DNA: TGTGCCAGCAGCTTGACAGGGGATCAGCCCCAGCATTTT.

A single count supports this clone. The chain uses TRBV19 and TRBJ2-7, with TRBD1 identical over 7 bases. The CDR3 sequence is 15 residues long. V was pared by 4 bases and J by 3 bases, with 9 bases of the junction left unmatched. Germline loops: CDR1 LNHDA, CDR2 SQIVND (reference sequence). CDR3 protein: CASSKNRGRGYEQYF. CDR3 sequence (DNA): TGTGCCAGTAGTAAAAACAGGGGACGAGGCTACGAGCAGTACTTC.

V is TRBV29-1 and J is TRBJ1-2; TRBD1 aligns across 7 bases. Germline V CDR1 and CDR2: SQVTM, ANQGSEA. V gave up 6 bases and J gave up 6 bases; unmatched junction bases: 7. The CDR3 contains 12 residues. The DNA for the CDR3 is TGCAGCGTGGGGGACAGAGGACATGGCTACACCTTC. As protein: CSVGDRGHGYTF.

The gene calls are TRBV6-6 and TRBJ1-4, with D tentatively TRBD1 (5 bases). CDR3 size: 14 residues. The germline V and J ends were trimmed by 7 bases and 8 bases, with 17 bases remaining between them. Looked up from germline, CDR1 is MNHNY and CDR2 is SVGAGI (reference sequence). The CDR3 sequence: CASTLRGVGEKLFF. In DNA form, the CDR3 reads TGTGCCAGCACCCTTCGGGGGGTGGGAGAAAAACTGTTTTTT.

CDR3 region: CASSYNGQSVKETQYF. The CDR3 bases are TGTGCCAGCAGTTACAACGGACAATCGGTGAAGGAGACCCAGTACTTC. The chain couples TRBV11-1 to TRBJ2-5, with D possibly TRBD1 on 5 matching bases. V was pared by 6 bases and J by 5 bases, with 22 bases between. This CDR3 contains 16 residues. Germline loops: CDR1 SGHAT, CDR2 FQDESV (reference sequence).

The gene calls are TRBV4-1 and TRBJ2-3; 7 bases line up with TRBD1. With 2 bases clipped from V and 1 base from J, the junction kept 3 bases outside the gene matches. Per germline, CDR1 MGHRA and CDR2 YSYEKL. The CDR3 consists of 15 residues. The CDR3 sequence is CASSQSGQGTDTQYF. Written as DNA, the CDR3 is TGCGCCAGCAGCCAATCCGGACAGGGCACAGATACGCAGTATTTT.

This chain links TRBV29-1 with TRBJ2-5; D perhaps matches TRBD2 (5 bases). The V gene's germline CDR1 is SQVTM and CDR2 ANQGSEA. The CDR3 is made up of 11 amino acids. Trimming took off 4 bases at V and 5 bases at J, with 8 bases between the two ends. CDR3 in amino acids: CSVVVAETQYF. CDR3 nucleotides: TGCAGCGTTGTGGTAGCGGAGACCCAGTACTTC.

This chain uses TRBV24-1 with TRBJ2-5, with 8 nucleotides matching TRBD1. Germline CDR1 is KGHDR and CDR2 is SFDVKD. This CDR3 spans 16 amino acids. J lost 6 bases, V lost 0 bases, and 8 bases had no gene match. In DNA, the CDR3 is TGTGCCACCAGTGATTTGCAGTACAGGGGGGTAAAGACCCAGTACTTC. As protein: CATSDLQYRGVKTQYF.

V usage is TRBV18 and J usage is TRBJ1-2; no firm D call. This CDR3 is built from 16 residues. In germline, CDR1 is KGHSH, CDR2 LQKENI. The V end lost 2 bases, the J end lost 3 bases, and 16 bases lay between the germline ends. The CDR3 bases are TGTGCCAGCTCACCAAAGTTACAGTTCGTACACTATGGCTACACCTTC. As protein: CASSPKLQFVHYGYTF.

This chain uses TRBV19 with TRBJ1-6; tentatively, D is TRBD1 (6 bases). The V and J ends lost 6 bases and 6 bases respectively, with 12 bases between them. Germline lookup yields CDR1 LNHDA and CDR2 SQIVND (reference sequence). This CDR3 comprises 14 residues. CDR3: CASRESRGNSPLHF. The CDR3 nucleotides are TGTGCCAGTAGGGAGAGCAGGGGTAATTCACCCCTCCACTTT.

The genes are TRBV5-4 and TRBJ2-5; a weak D match, TRBD2 (5 bases). The germline CDR1 and CDR2 sequences are SGHNT and YYREEE (reference sequence). CDR3 length: 14 amino acids. Trimming pared 0 bases from V and 1 base from J, leaving 7 bases between. CDR3 bases: TGTGCCAGCAGCTTGGGACTATCCCAAGAGACCCAGTACTTC. This sequence encodes CASSLGLSQETQYF. The full variable domain, in which reference TRBV5-4 and TRBJ2-5 provide the parts outside the CDR3, is ETGVTQSPTHLIKTRGQQVTLRCSSQSGHNTVSWYQQALGQGPQFIFQYYREEENGRGNFPPRFSGLQFPNYSSELNVNALELDDSALYLCASSLGLSQETQYFGPGTRLLVL.

The chain recombines TRBV27 with TRBJ1-4; a possible D gene is TRBD1 (6 bases). In germline, CDR1 is MNHEY, CDR2 SMNVEV (reference sequence). The germline V and J ends were trimmed by 3 bases and 2 bases, with 10 bases remaining between them. The CDR3 spans 15 residues. CDR3 coding DNA: TGTGCCAGCAGTTTCAGGGGTAGCACTAATGAAAAACTGTTTTTT. It specifies CASSFRGSTNEKLFF. Looking up the rest from reference TRBV27 and TRBJ1-4 gives the full variable domain: EAQVTQNPRYLITVTGKKLTVTCSQNMNHEYMSWYRQDPGLGLRQIYYSMNVEVTDKGDVPEGYKVSRKEKRNFPLILESPSPNQTSLYFCASSFRGSTNEKLFFGSGTQLSVL.

V is TRBV18 and J is TRBJ1-2; 8 nucleotides line up with TRBD1. The germline V gene has CDR1 KGHSH and CDR2 LQKENI. This CDR3 spans 14 amino acids. After removal of 1 base from V and 6 bases from J, the junction contained 4 bases not matched to a gene. CDR3 loop: CASSPLGQGHGYTF. CDR3 coding DNA: TGTGCCAGCTCACCACTCGGACAGGGTCATGGCTACACCTTC.

This rearrangement joins TRBV29-1 to TRBJ2-7; D may be TRBD2 (5 bases). Per germline, CDR1 SQVTM and CDR2 ANQGSEA. The CDR3 is 11 residues long. Trimming stripped 1 base from V and 9 bases from J, with 10 bases between. The CDR3 loop is CSVEANGGQYF. CDR3 DNA: TGCAGCGTTGAAGCCAACGGAGGGCAGTACTTC.

The chain combines TRBV2 with TRBJ2-1; 9 bases fit TRBD2. CDR1 SNHLY and CDR2 FYNNEI come from the germline V gene. This CDR3 spans 15 amino acids. The trim removed 2 bases at V and 8 bases at J, leaving 7 bases unmatched. The CDR3 DNA reads as TGTGCCAGCAGTGAACTAGCGGGACTTAGAGATGAGCAGTTCTTC. Its protein is CASSELAGLRDEQFF.

The V call is TRBV9, the J call TRBJ1-6; 12 bases line up with TRBD1. J gave up 9 bases and V 3 bases, and 4 bases lay outside the gene matches. The germline V gene encodes CDR1 SGDLS and CDR2 YYNGEE. The CDR3 is made up of 15 amino acids. Here the CDR3 reads CASSAGQGAGSPLHF. The CDR3 bases are TGTGCCAGCAGCGCGGGACAGGGGGCTGGTTCACCCCTCCACTTT.

The chain employs TRBV6-5 and TRBJ1-3, with D possibly matching TRBD1 (5 bases). The CDR3 extends over 15 amino acids. Between the trimmed V and J ends, which lost 6 bases and 3 bases, there was a span of 15 bases. Germline V lookup: CDR1 MNHEY, CDR2 SVGAGI. For the CDR3, the DNA is TGTGCCAGCAGACCTACCGACAGTCGTGGAAACACCATATATTTT. Translating it yields CASRPTDSRGNTIYF.